Shown below are 25 T cell receptor beta chains from a single sample sequenced in a study of blood T cell repertoires in COVID-19. The repertoire was sequenced with immunoSEQ multiplex PCR; TCRdb's copy has only in-frame clones and lacks some. The sample has roughly 240,000 clones, around 82% seen once; the top ten hold 3.6%. The sample comprised PBMCs or T cells enriched from blood (not recorded which). Receptor source: a woman aged 35 to 49 who had been exposed to COVID-19.

This chain joins TRBV7-2 and TRBJ2-7; a weak D match, TRBD2 (5 bases). With 5 bases removed from V and 4 bases from J, the gap between germline ends came to 15 bases. Germline loops: CDR1 SGHTA, CDR2 FQGNSA. This CDR3 has 14 amino acids. The CDR3 reads CASSQEAGGYEQYF. The CDR3 nucleotides read TGTGCCAGCAGCCAGGAGGCAGGCGGTTACGAGCAGTACTTC. Variable domain in full (rest from reference TRBV7-2 and TRBJ2-7): GAGVSQSPSNKVTEKGKDVELRCDPISGHTALYWYRQSLGQGLEFLIYFQGNSAPDKSGLPSDRFSAERTGGSVSTLTIQRTQQEDSAVYLCASSQEAGGYEQYFGPGTRLTVT.

The genes are TRBV5-8 and TRBJ1-4; 7 bases line up with TRBD1. V lost 2 bases, J lost 0 bases, and 7 bases stayed unmatched. The CDR3 covers 17 residues. From germline, CDR1 is SGHTS and CDR2 YDEGEE. This CDR3 reads CASSLHRGISTNEKLFF. The CDR3 DNA reads TGTGCCAGCAGCTTACACAGGGGTATTTCAACTAATGAAAAACTGTTTTTT. Supplemented by reference TRBV5-8 and TRBJ1-4, the full variable domain reads EAGVTQSPTHLIKTRGQQATLRCSPISGHTSVYWYQQALGLGLQFLLWYDEGEERNRGNFPPRFSGRQFPNYSSELNVNALELEDSALYLCASSLHRGISTNEKLFFGSGTQLSVL.

A note on this clone: An end of the junction differs from the germline gene, which may be a read error. The chain recombines TRBV7-7 with TRBJ2-7; 10 bases line up with TRBD1. This CDR3 contains 13 residues. Per germline, CDR1 SSHAT and CDR2 FNYEAQ (reference sequence). CDR3 bases: TGTGCTAGCAGCCGCGGACAGGGGGACGAGCAGTACTTC. This encodes CASSRGQGDEQYF.

This chain joins TRBV19 and TRBJ1-5; maybe TRBD1 (5 bases). Germline assignment: CDR1 LNHDA and CDR2 SQIVND (reference sequence). The CDR3 extends over 14 amino acids. Trimming took off 6 bases at V and 9 bases at J, with 18 bases between the two ends. Written as DNA, the CDR3 is TGTGCCAGTAGGCCGGTGGGGGGTTGGCCGCCCCAGCATTTT. This codes for CASRPVGGWPPQHF.

The rearrangement joins TRBV5-4 to TRBJ1-5; TRBD1 is a possible D gene (6 bases). This CDR3 region has 14 residues. V lost 4 bases and J 1 base, leaving 9 bases between the germline ends. The germline gives CDR1 SGHNT, CDR2 YYREEE (reference sequence). CDR3 sequence: CASSRQGSNQPQHF. CDR3 DNA: TGTGCCAGCAGCCGCCAGGGGAGCAATCAGCCCCAGCATTTT.

This sequence joins TRBV9 and TRBJ2-3; D is unclear. V lost 0 bases and J 2 bases, leaving 7 bases between the germline ends. Germline V gives CDR1 SGDLS, CDR2 YYNGEE. The CDR3 extends over 14 amino acids. Written as DNA, the CDR3 is TGTGCCAGCAGCGTAGATTCTCTCACAGATACGCAGTATTTT. This sequence encodes CASSVDSLTDTQYF.

This clone was picked up one time. This rearrangement joins TRBV7-2 to TRBJ2-1, with unresolved D. Germline V gene sequence: CDR1 SGHTA, CDR2 FQGNSA. The ends were cut back, 6 bases at V and 5 bases at J, with 17 bases in the middle. The CDR3 has 15 amino acids. Here the CDR3 reads CASSYIPEMNNEQFF. CDR3 coding DNA: TGTGCCAGCAGTTATATCCCCGAGATGAACAATGAGCAGTTCTTC.

The chain is built from TRBV28 and TRBJ1-2, with 7 bases lining up with TRBD1. Germline V gene sequence: CDR1 MDHEN, CDR2 SYDVKM. J gave up 8 bases and V 6 bases, and 9 bases lay outside the gene matches. The CDR3 covers 13 residues. CDR3 amino acids: CASSQRDSYGYTF. The CDR3 DNA is TGTGCCAGCAGCCAAAGGGACAGCTACGGCTACACCTTC.

V usage is TRBV4-2 and J usage is TRBJ2-3; unclear D gene. Deletions cut 0 bases from V and 3 bases from J, with 10 bases between. Germline lookup yields CDR1 LGHNA and CDR2 YNFKEQ. The CDR3 is 15 amino acids. The CDR3 DNA is TGTGCCAGCAGCCAAGAGTGGGCAGGAACAGATACGCAGTATTTT. Translation: CASSQEWAGTDTQYF.

The chain employs TRBV9 and TRBJ2-1, with a weak D call TRBD2 (6 bases). Looked up from germline, CDR1 is SGDLS and CDR2 is YYNGEE. The CDR3 has 17 amino acids. V gave up 4 bases and J gave up 0 bases, with 17 bases separating them. This CDR3 reads CASSNRDWYSSYNEQFF. The DNA of the CDR3 is TGTGCCAGCAGCAACCGGGACTGGTATAGCTCCTACAATGAGCAGTTCTTC.

This clone was counted a few times. This rearrangement joins TRBV7-2 to TRBJ2-2; 7 bases align to TRBD1. The CDR3 runs 16 residues. V lost 4 bases, J lost 1 base, and 6 bases stayed unmatched. Germline lookup yields CDR1 SGHTA and CDR2 FQGNSA. The CDR3 nucleotides are TGTGCCAGCAGCTATTCCGGGACAGAGAACACCGGGGAGCTGTTTTTT. Translated, it gives CASSYSGTENTGELFF.

The V call is TRBV5-4, the J call TRBJ2-5; 14 bases are a match to TRBD2. From germline, CDR1 is SGHNT and CDR2 YYREEE (reference sequence). The CDR3 is 19 amino acids. With V trimmed by 3 bases and J by 4 bases, 14 bases remained unmatched. The CDR3 sequence is CASSSPAGTSGGTAETQYF. DNA for the CDR3: TGTGCCAGCAGCTCCCCCGCTGGGACTAGCGGGGGAACCGCAGAGACCCAGTACTTC.

J is TRBJ2-1 and V is TRBV18; 7 nucleotides match TRBD2. Germline V gene data show CDR1 as KGHSH and CDR2 as LQKENI. This CDR3 is 15 amino acids long. Unmatched junction bases numbered 6, after V lost 3 bases and J lost 4 bases. CDR3 DNA: TGTGCCAGCTCACCCTCATCGGGAGGATACAATGAGCAGTTCTTC. Its protein is CASSPSSGGYNEQFF.

The chain uses TRBV18 and TRBJ1-5; D not certain. Trimming left V 0 bases short and J 5 bases short, with 14 bases between. The CDR3 consists of 16 residues. Germline CDR1 and CDR2: KGHSH and LQKENI. Here the CDR3 DNA reads TGTGCCAGCTCACCACCGGTGGGCACAGTTTATCAGCCCCAGCATTTT. Translated: CASSPPVGTVYQPQHF.

The chain links TRBV7-6 to TRBJ1-1; D not certain. Trimming pared 1 base from V and 2 bases from J, leaving 11 bases between. The CDR3 covers 15 residues. Germline V lookup: CDR1 SGHVS, CDR2 FNYEAQ. DNA of the CDR3: TGTGCCAGCAGCTTAGGTAGACACCTCAACACTGAAGCTTTCTTT. Encoded protein: CASSLGRHLNTEAFF.

The gene calls are TRBV7-8 and TRBJ2-2, with 14 bases identical to TRBD2. The CDR3 covers 18 residues. Per germline, CDR1 SGHVS and CDR2 FQNEAQ. The trim removed 5 bases at V and 2 bases at J, leaving 7 bases unmatched. The CDR3 DNA reads as TGTGCCAGCAGCCCGAGGACTAGCGGGGGGTTCAACACCGGGGAGCTGTTTTTT. It translates to CASSPRTSGGFNTGELFF.

This chain links TRBV4-1 with TRBJ1-5, with D possibly matching TRBD1 (5 bases). Per germline, CDR1 MGHRA and CDR2 YSYEKL. This CDR3 is built from 15 residues. Trimming stripped 0 bases from V and 2 bases from J, with 8 bases between. The CDR3 DNA reads TGCGCCAGCAGCCAAGAGATAGGGGGCAATCAGCCCCAGCATTTT. Encoded protein: CASSQEIGGNQPQHF.

The gene calls are TRBV7-2 and TRBJ2-5; 9 nucleotides line up with TRBD2. The CDR3 runs 16 residues. V lost 1 base and J lost 5; bases outside the gene matches: 8. The V gene's germline CDR1 is SGHTA and CDR2 FQGNSA. The chain's CDR3 is CASSLEGRGGAETQYF. The CDR3 DNA is TGTGCCAGCAGCTTAGAGGGGCGGGGGGGCGCCGAGACCCAGTACTTC.

This chain's CDR3 is CASSLSDRVAGNTIYF. The CDR3 DNA reads TGTGCCAGCAGCCTTTCCGACAGGGTGGCAGGAAACACCATATATTTT. The chain carries TRBV11-3 and TRBJ1-3; 7 bases line up with TRBD1. V trimming: 5 bases; J trimming: 4 bases; junction bases outside the gene matches: 11. The germline CDR1 and CDR2 sequences are SGHNT and YENEEA. The CDR3 consists of 16 residues.

The CDR3 DNA sequence: TGTGCCAGTATGGAGAGGCGGGGTGATGGCAATCAGCCCCAGCATTTT. Translated: CASMERRGDGNQPQHF. The chain links TRBV19 to TRBJ1-5; D gene ambiguous. The V gene's germline CDR1 is LNHDA and CDR2 SQIVND (reference sequence). The V gene lost 7 bases and the J gene lost 2 bases, with 18 bases spanning the gap. The CDR3 covers 16 residues.

The chain joins TRBV29-1 to TRBJ1-2; D perhaps matches TRBD1 (5 bases). The V end lost 7 bases, the J end lost 0 bases, and 12 bases lay between the germline ends. The CDR3 consists of 13 residues. CDR1 and CDR2 (germline): SQVTM, ANQGSEA. CDR3 nucleotides: TGCAGCGCCATCACGACAGCTAACTATGGCTACACCTTC. Protein sequence: CSAITTANYGYTF.

The CDR3 protein is CASSFWSGGQETQYF. The CDR3 region has the DNA TGTGCCAGCAGCTTTTGGTCAGGGGGTCAAGAGACCCAGTACTTC. The gene calls are TRBV5-6 and TRBJ2-5; 7 bases align to TRBD1. V lost 2 bases, J lost 2 bases, and 6 bases stayed unmatched. Germline V CDR1 and CDR2: SGHDT, YYEEEE. This CDR3 comprises 15 residues. Complete variable domain (other parts from reference TRBV5-6 and TRBJ2-5): DAGVTQSPTHLIKTRGQQVTLRCSPKSGHDTVSWYQQALGQGPQFIFQYYEEEERQRGNFPDRFSGHQFPNYSSELNVNALLLGDSALYLCASSFWSGGQETQYFGPGTRLLVL.

The gene calls are TRBV7-3 and TRBJ2-5; 8 nucleotides line up with TRBD2. This CDR3 is built from 15 residues. In germline, CDR1 is SGHTA, CDR2 FQGTGA. V was pared by 5 bases and J by 5 bases, with 10 bases of the junction left unmatched. CDR3 bases: TGTGCCAGCAGCCGTAGCGGGGCCCCGGGGGAGACCCAGTACTTC. Amino acid sequence: CASSRSGAPGETQYF.

This chain uses TRBV4-3 with TRBJ1-6; 12 bases are a match to TRBD1. The germline CDR1 and CDR2 sequences are LGHNA and YSLEER. V lost 1 base, J lost 8 bases, and 6 bases stayed unmatched. CDR3 size: 17 residues. The CDR3 nucleotides read TGCGCCAGCAGCCAAGGCCCCGGGACAGGGGGCGATTCACCCCTCCACTTT. This translates into CASSQGPGTGGDSPLHF.

In this sample, this clone turned up a few times. This chain links TRBV7-2 with TRBJ1-4, with a weak D call TRBD1 (5 bases). This CDR3 is 15 amino acids long. V was trimmed by 5 bases and J by 8 bases, leaving 18 bases between them. The germline V gene encodes CDR1 SGHTA and CDR2 FQGNSA. CDR3 in DNA: TGTGCCAGCAGCGCTTACGGGACTGAGGGCGAAAAACTGTTTTTT. It yields the protein CASSAYGTEGEKLFF.